Below, 23 T cell receptor beta chains from the same sample are listed, as sequenced in a study of blood T cell repertoires in COVID-19 (dated by TCRdb to the early 2020s). Library preparation employed the immunoSEQ multiplex PCR assay. Imported from immuneACCESS, the table was reduced by TCRdb to in-frame sequences with V and J called. These copies leave out some clones; in studies compared against another copy, an unresolved V gene accounts for under half, and the cause of the remainder is not known. The sample table records approximately 360,000 clones; roughly 90% of these occur just once. The biggest ten clones account for around 0.97% of the sample. Sequenced input: PBMCs or T cells enriched from blood (not recorded which). These receptors came from a woman in her thirties with acute COVID-19.

The chain employs TRBV7-8 and TRBJ2-3; 8 bases match TRBD2. This CDR3 has 16 residues. Trimming removed 7 bases from V and 2 bases from J; junction bases left unmatched: 11. CDR1 and CDR2 from the germline V gene are SGHVS and FQNEAQ. The CDR3 sequence is CASNPLGGAATDTQYF. In DNA, the CDR3 is TGTGCCAGCAACCCACTCGGGGGGGCCGCCACAGATACGCAGTATTTT.

The CDR3, as DNA: TGTGCCAGCAGCCCTGTGACAGGGGTACCCGGGGAGCTGTTTTTT. Residues: CASSPVTGVPGELFF. V and J are TRBV7-3 and TRBJ2-2, with TRBD1 matching over 8 bases. The CDR3 spans 15 residues. The junction had 8 bases not matched to a gene; V was cut back by 5 bases and J by 6 bases. CDR1 is SGHTA and CDR2 is FQGTGA in the germline V gene.

In this sample, this clone turned up once. The genes are TRBV3-1 (or the pseudogene TRBV3-2) and TRBJ2-7; 11 bases align to TRBD1. J was trimmed by 0 bases and V by 4 bases; bases with no gene match: 5. The CDR3 is 16 amino acids. CDR1 and CDR2 (germline): LGHDT, YNNKEL (reference sequence). CDR3 DNA: TGTGCCAGCAGCCGAACGGACAGGGGGCTCTCCTACGAGCAGTACTTC. Translation: CASSRTDRGLSYEQYF.

The CDR3 bases are TGTGCCAGCAGCCCCGGGACAGGGAGTGTCGGGGAGCTGTTTTTT. This codes for CASSPGTGSVGELFF. This chain links TRBV13 with TRBJ2-2; the match to TRBD1 covers 9 bases. V dropped 5 bases and J dropped 7; count of bases not matched to a gene: 8. This CDR3 is built from 15 residues. CDR1 PRHDT and CDR2 FYEKMQ come from the germline V gene (reference sequence).

This rearrangement joins TRBV9 to TRBJ1-2; TRBD1 matches at 7 bases. V lost 4 bases and J lost 4; bases outside the gene matches: 16. Germline CDR1 is SGDLS and CDR2 is YYNGEE. The CDR3 sequence is 17 residues long. The CDR3 region is CASSRSSWDQGGYGYTF. DNA of the CDR3: TGTGCCAGCAGCCGGAGTTCGTGGGACCAGGGGGGCTATGGCTACACCTTC. Drawing the rest from reference TRBV9 and TRBJ1-2, the complete variable domain is DSGVTQTPKHLITATGQRVTLRCSPRSGDLSVYWYQQSLDQGLQFLIQYYNGEERAKGNILERFSAQQFPDLHSELNLSSLELGDSALYFCASSRSSWDQGGYGYTFGSGTRLTVV.

The rearrangement joins TRBV7-6 to TRBJ2-1, with 9 bases fitting TRBD2. J was trimmed by 4 bases and V by 5 bases; bases with no gene match: 6. Germline assignment: CDR1 SGHVS and CDR2 FNYEAQ. The CDR3 is 15 residues long. CDR3 in amino acids: CASSPSGAIYNEQFF. CDR3 bases: TGTGCCAGCAGCCCTAGCGGGGCTATTTACAATGAGCAGTTCTTC.

The chain joins TRBV10-3 to TRBJ1-2; a possible D gene is TRBD1 (5 bases). The CDR3 length is 15 residues. V shed 0 bases and J shed 4 bases, with 12 bases lying between them. CDR1 is ENHRY and CDR2 is SYGVKD in the germline V gene. The CDR3 sequence: CAISESGGDPYGYTF. As DNA, the CDR3 is TGTGCCATCAGTGAGTCGGGGGGAGACCCCTATGGCTACACCTTC.

This chain joins TRBV11-2 and TRBJ2-7; TRBD2 matches at 9 bases. This CDR3 region has 15 residues. J was trimmed by 5 bases and V by 1 base; bases with no gene match: 6. In germline, CDR1 is SGHAT, CDR2 FQNNGV. CDR3 sequence reads: CASSLAGSGGHEQYF. The CDR3 nucleotides read TGTGCCAGCAGCTTAGCGGGTAGCGGGGGCCACGAGCAGTACTTC.

The rearrangement joins TRBV5-1 to TRBJ1-6; 11 nucleotides line up with TRBD1. This CDR3 spans 15 amino acids. With V trimmed by 3 bases and J by 6 bases, 2 bases remained unmatched. CDR1 is SGHRS and CDR2 is YFSETQ in the germline V gene. In DNA, the CDR3 is TGCGCCAGCAGCTCCGGGACAGGGGGTAATTCACCCCTCCACTTT. Amino acid sequence: CASSSGTGGNSPLHF.

This clone occurred a few times. The chain couples TRBV7-8 to TRBJ2-3, with TRBD2 identical over 12 bases. The CDR3 runs 18 residues. The germline V gene encodes CDR1 SGHVS and CDR2 FQNEAQ. The V and J ends lost 3 bases and 3 bases, in that order; junction bases with no gene match: 10. The CDR3 coding sequence is TGTGCCAGCAGCTTCCCCCCTAGCGGGGGGGCCAGTACAGATACGCAGTATTTT. This gives the protein CASSFPPSGGASTDTQYF.

The rearrangement links TRBV5-1 to TRBJ2-7; tentatively, D is TRBD1 (6 bases). Germline CDR1 is SGHRS and CDR2 is YFSETQ. V lost 0 bases, J lost 2 bases, and 12 bases lay in between. CDR3 length: 15 residues. In DNA, the CDR3 is TGCGCCAGCAGCTTGGAAGGGGGTAGGGCCTACGAGCAGTACTTC. Its translation is CASSLEGGRAYEQYF.

The chain joins TRBV9 to TRBJ1-4; perhaps TRBD1 as D (6 bases). The length of the CDR3 is 15 residues. From germline, CDR1 is SGDLS and CDR2 YYNGEE. The germline V and J ends were trimmed by 1 base and 8 bases, with 15 bases remaining between them. As DNA, the CDR3 is TGTGCCAGCAGCGTATATTCGGGGGGCGGAGAAAAACTGTTTTTT. It specifies CASSVYSGGGEKLFF.

CDR3 sequence (DNA): TGTGCCAGCAGCTTAACCGGCGGCACTGAAGCTTTCTTT. Translating it yields CASSLTGGTEAFF. V usage is TRBV7-3 and J usage is TRBJ1-1; no reliable D call. This CDR3 comprises 13 residues. Trimming stripped 0 bases from V and 4 bases from J, with 6 bases between. CDR1 is SGHTA and CDR2 is FQGTGA in the germline V gene. Complete variable domain (other parts from reference TRBV7-3 and TRBJ1-1): GAGVSQTPSNKVTEKGKYVELRCDPISGHTALYWYRQSLGQGPEFLIYFQGTGAADDSGLPNDRFFAVRPEGSVSTLKIQRTERGDSAVYLCASSLTGGTEAFFGQGTRLTVV.

This clone was observed once. The chain is built from TRBV5-1 and TRBJ1-6, with 11 positions matching TRBD1. The V gene end was trimmed by 0 bases and the J gene end by 3 bases; junction bases not matched to a gene: 2. The CDR3 runs to 17 residues. Germline lookup yields CDR1 SGHRS and CDR2 YFSETQ. The chain's CDR3 is CASSLEGTGGYNSPLHF. The DNA for the CDR3 is TGCGCCAGCAGCTTGGAAGGGACAGGGGGCTATAATTCACCCCTCCACTTT.

This chain joins TRBV28 and TRBJ1-5; maybe TRBD1 (5 bases). With 7 bases removed from V and 6 bases from J, the gap between germline ends came to 19 bases. The CDR3 totals 15 residues. CDR1 is MDHEN, CDR2 SYDVKM, per germline. CDR3 sequence: CASTAYRQGGQPQHF. The CDR3 region has the DNA TGTGCCAGCACCGCCTATAGGCAGGGCGGTCAGCCCCAGCATTTT.

The chain recombines TRBV5-6 with TRBJ2-7, with 9 positions matching TRBD1. Trimming at V came to 1 base and at J to 2 bases, leaving 7 bases not matched to a gene. The CDR3 contains 16 residues. The germline gives CDR1 SGHDT, CDR2 YYEEEE. CDR3 coding DNA: TGTGCCAGCAGCTTGAGAGGGACAGGGTATCCCTACGAGCAGTACTTC. Translating it yields CASSLRGTGYPYEQYF.

V gene TRBV6-5 combines with J gene TRBJ2-7; 8 bases align to TRBD1. Trimming removed 0 bases from V and 4 bases from J; junction bases left unmatched: 2. CDR3 length: 14 amino acids. Looked up from germline, CDR1 is MNHEY and CDR2 is SVGAGI. The CDR3 nucleotides are TGTGCCAGCAGTTACTCTTGGACAGGGTACGAGCAGTACTTC. Its translation: CASSYSWTGYEQYF.

The chain employs TRBV19 and TRBJ1-2; 10 bases agree with TRBD1. Trimming at V came to 5 bases and at J to 6 bases, leaving 12 bases not matched to a gene. CDR3 length equals 16 residues. The V gene's germline CDR1 is LNHDA and CDR2 SQIVND (reference sequence). The CDR3 DNA follows: TGTGCCAGTAGTCTTGGGACAGGGGATTTTCTTAATGGCTACACCTTC. Residues: CASSLGTGDFLNGYTF.

The rearrangement uses TRBV18 and TRBJ1-1, with D possibly being TRBD1 (6 bases). Germline values: CDR1 KGHSH, CDR2 LQKENI. The CDR3 has 14 residues. The V gene lost 6 bases and the J gene lost 0 bases, with 11 bases spanning the gap. The CDR3 DNA reads as TGTGCCAGCTCCCAGGGGACCATGAACACTGAAGCTTTCTTT. Protein: CASSQGTMNTEAFF.

The rearrangement uses TRBV30 and TRBJ1-3; perhaps TRBD1 as D (6 bases). This CDR3 has 14 residues. CDR1 GTSNPN and CDR2 SVGIG come from the germline V gene (reference sequence). Trimming removed 5 bases from V and 2 bases from J, with 13 bases in between. In DNA form, the CDR3 reads TGTGCCTGGGCCGCAGGGGTACCTGGAAACACCATATATTTT. The encoded protein is CAWAAGVPGNTIYF.

This chain joins TRBV4-1 and TRBJ1-1, with D perhaps matching TRBD1 (5 bases). V was pared by 1 base and J by 0 bases, with 9 bases between. Germline CDR1 is MGHRA and CDR2 is YSYEKL. CDR3 length equals 15 residues. The CDR3 is CASSQGRGLNTEAFF. The CDR3 DNA reads TGCGCCAGCAGCCAAGGGAGGGGTCTGAACACTGAAGCTTTCTTT.

To note about this clone: At the DNA level, this CDR3 is encoded by other sequences in the same sample as well. This chain joins TRBV9 and TRBJ1-6; no clear D. Germline CDR1 is SGDLS and CDR2 is YYNGEE. The CDR3 sequence is 13 residues long. The V and J ends lost 0 bases and 7 bases respectively, with 5 bases between them. CDR3 DNA sequence: TGTGCCAGCAGCGTAGCCGGGAATTCACCCCTCCACTTT. This gives the protein CASSVAGNSPLHF.

The chain recombines TRBV19 with TRBJ1-5; D is perhaps TRBD1 (6 bases). V gave up 5 bases and J gave up 0 bases, with 8 bases separating them. The CDR3 runs to 14 residues. Germline CDR1 is LNHDA and CDR2 is SQIVND (reference sequence). CDR3 amino acids: CASSSRGSNQPQHF. In DNA, the CDR3 is TGTGCCAGTAGTTCCAGGGGTAGCAATCAGCCCCAGCATTTT. Using reference TRBV19 and TRBJ1-5 for the parts outside the CDR3, the full variable domain is DGGITQSPKYLFRKEGQNVTLSCEQNLNHDAMYWYRQDPGQGLRLIYYSQIVNDFQKGDIAEGYSVSREKKESFPLTVTSAQKNPTAFYLCASSSRGSNQPQHFGDGTRLSIL.